This T cell receptor (beta chain) was observed in a study of long-term antiretroviral therapy in people with HIV. Study results and limitations: CDR3 lengths in HIV samples spanned a narrower range than controls. The study lacked data on ART adherence, viral resistance or therapy changes. Specimens of blood were obtained during about 2003 to 2017, possibly under older ART regimens.

The libraries were made with immunoSEQ v3.0 at survey level. Sequencing used immunoSEQ multiplex PCR; TCRdb keeps in-frame clones, though not all of them. The sample carries more than 15,000 clones, approximately 94% recorded once. With respect to this clone: Its target is unknown.

Germline lookup yields CDR1 SGHRS and CDR2 YFSETQ. Trimming cost V 4 bases and J 7 bases; bases outside gene matches: 8. The CDR3 has 14 amino acids. Sequencing used unsorted PBMCs, obtained about 6 years after starting antiretroviral therapy. This clonotype originated in a woman aged 45-65 years with HIV. This chain links TRBV5-1 with TRBJ2-1; 7 positions match TRBD2. This CDR3 is CASSTRVSGNEQFF. The CDR3 nucleotides are TGCGCCAGCAGCACACGGGTTAGCGGGAATGAGCAGTTCTTC.